The T cell receptor (beta chain) under discussion was sequenced for a study of blood T cell repertoires in COVID-19. Study background: Whether acute or convalescent, the COVID-19 samples came from the United States, Italy and Spain. T cells, B-cell-depleted T cells, or PBMCs provided the cDNA or gDNA that served as material.

Original handling: It was from reference gene primer amplification that nucleated cell counts were estimated. TCRdb's table, derived via immunoSEQ multiplex PCR, lists solely in-frame clones and lacks some. For V, J and clone size, that table is used; D and trimming come from the DNA. Among about 180,000 clones listed, approximately 85% were seen once. This CDR3 is 14 amino acids long. Germline CDR1 MNHEY, CDR2 SVGAGI. V lost 5 bases and J lost 6, with 13 bases in between. This TCR derives from a human donor with active or convalescent COVID-19. The donor label of this sample is uncertain. The sample was peripheral blood. The rearrangement joins TRBV6-5 to TRBJ1-4; tentative D call: TRBD1 (6 bases). The CDR3 here is CASSQTGIDEKLFF. The CDR3 nucleotides are TGTGCCAGCAGTCAGACAGGAATCGATGAAAAACTGTTTTTT.